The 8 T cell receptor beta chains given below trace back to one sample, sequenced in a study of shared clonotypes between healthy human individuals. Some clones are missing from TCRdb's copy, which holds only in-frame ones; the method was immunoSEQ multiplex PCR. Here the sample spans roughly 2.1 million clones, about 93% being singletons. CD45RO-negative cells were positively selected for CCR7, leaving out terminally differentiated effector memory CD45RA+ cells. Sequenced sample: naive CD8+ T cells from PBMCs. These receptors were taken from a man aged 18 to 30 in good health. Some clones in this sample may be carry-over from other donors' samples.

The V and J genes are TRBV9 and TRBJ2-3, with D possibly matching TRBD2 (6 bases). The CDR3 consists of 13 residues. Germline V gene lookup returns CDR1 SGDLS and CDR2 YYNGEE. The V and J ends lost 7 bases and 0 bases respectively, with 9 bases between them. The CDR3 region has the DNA TGTGCCAGCGGGACTTCTAGCACAGATACGCAGTATTTT. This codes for CASGTSSTDTQYF.

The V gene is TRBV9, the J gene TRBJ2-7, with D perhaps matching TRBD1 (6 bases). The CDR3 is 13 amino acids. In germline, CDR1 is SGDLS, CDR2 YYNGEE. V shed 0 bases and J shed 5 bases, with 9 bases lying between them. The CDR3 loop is CASSVATGHEQYF. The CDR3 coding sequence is TGTGCCAGCAGCGTAGCCACAGGGCACGAGCAGTACTTC. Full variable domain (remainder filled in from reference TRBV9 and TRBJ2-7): DSGVTQTPKHLITATGQRVTLRCSPRSGDLSVYWYQQSLDQGLQFLIQYYNGEERAKGNILERFSAQQFPDLHSELNLSSLELGDSALYFCASSVATGHEQYFGPGTRLTVT.

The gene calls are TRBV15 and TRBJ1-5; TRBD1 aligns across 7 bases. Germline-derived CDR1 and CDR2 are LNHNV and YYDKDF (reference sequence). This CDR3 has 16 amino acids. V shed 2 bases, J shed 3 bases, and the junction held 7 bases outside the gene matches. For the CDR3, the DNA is TGTGCCACCAGCAGAACAGGGGCCATATACAATCAGCCCCAGCATTTT. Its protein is CATSRTGAIYNQPQHF.

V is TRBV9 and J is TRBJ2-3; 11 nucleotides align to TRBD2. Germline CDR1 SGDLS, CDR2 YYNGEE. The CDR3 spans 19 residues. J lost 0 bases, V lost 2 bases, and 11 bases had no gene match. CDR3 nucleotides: TGTGCCAGCAGCGTCCCTCGACTAGCGGGGCTCAATAGCACAGATACGCAGTATTTT. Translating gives CASSVPRLAGLNSTDTQYF.

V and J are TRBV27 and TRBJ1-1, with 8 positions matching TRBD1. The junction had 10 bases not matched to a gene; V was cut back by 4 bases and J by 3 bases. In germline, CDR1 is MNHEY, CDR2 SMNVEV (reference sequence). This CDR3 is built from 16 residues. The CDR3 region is CASSSTGAWLDTEAFF. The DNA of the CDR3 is TGTGCCAGCAGTTCGACAGGGGCTTGGTTGGACACTGAAGCTTTCTTT.

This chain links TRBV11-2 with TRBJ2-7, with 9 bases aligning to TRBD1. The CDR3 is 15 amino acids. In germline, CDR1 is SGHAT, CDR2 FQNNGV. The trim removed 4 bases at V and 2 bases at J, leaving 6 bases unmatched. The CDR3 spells CASSSGTGSAYEQYF. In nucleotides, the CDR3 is TGTGCCAGCAGCTCCGGGACAGGGAGCGCCTACGAGCAGTACTTC.

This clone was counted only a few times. The CDR3, as DNA: TGCAGCGTTGTTGGTGGGGTACGGACTGAAGCTTTCTTT. As protein: CSVVGGVRTEAFF. The chain has TRBV29-1 and TRBJ1-1; D not certain. The CDR3 sequence is 13 residues long. Germline CDR1 reads SQVTM; CDR2 reads ANQGSEA. The V end was cut by 4 bases, the J end by 5 bases, with 14 bases between.

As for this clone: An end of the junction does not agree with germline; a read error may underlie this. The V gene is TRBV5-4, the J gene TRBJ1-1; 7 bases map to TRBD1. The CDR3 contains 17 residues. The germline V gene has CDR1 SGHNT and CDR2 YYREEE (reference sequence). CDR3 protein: CASSLGQGGYMNAEAFF. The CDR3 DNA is TGTGCCAGCAGCTTGGGGCAGGGGGGTTATATGAACGCTGAAGCTTTCTTT.